This T cell receptor beta chain emerged from a study of neurological immune-mediated disorders. CDR3 size: 11 residues. Per germline, CDR1 SGHRS and CDR2 YFSETQ. Study observations and caveats: The repertoires of 18 of 34 multiple sclerosis patients were placed by phylogenetic grouping in a single related-CDR3 cluster, which may be a signature. There was no clinical or MRI feature that was associated with the multiple sclerosis repertoire cluster. HTLV-1-associated myelopathy ranked highest for TCR clonal expansion and multiple sclerosis lowest, beneath healthy controls.

This clonotype was recorded many times. Its target is not known. Every sequencing run produced over 200 million TCR-beta sequences, and the sequences from any one run covered 15-18 subjects. TCRdb re-derived calls from the 5' RACE reads in MiXCR, one entry per CDR3 protein. The sample lists tens of thousands of distinct CDR3 sequences, roughly 4% seen once, with under 2.5% in the top ten. The gene calls are TRBV5-1 and TRBJ1-5; D ambiguous. This TCR was sampled from a woman between 50 and 59 years old with multiple sclerosis. The sequenced sample consisted of PBMCs. CDR3 coding DNA: TGCAATATGAGGAGCAATCAGCCCCAGCATTTT. Translating it yields CNMRSNQPQHF.